This is a list of T cell receptor beta chains from one sample in a study of T-cell memory formation after mild COVID-19. TCRdb reprocessed the 5' RACE reads via MiXCR and lists one record per CDR3 protein. The sample includes 100,000 to 130,000 distinct CDR3 sequences, 14% seen only once; the top ten take about 39%. Sequenced: PBMCs or a T cell subset sorted from them (not recorded which). The source of these receptors is a man in his late teens or twenties who had mild COVID-19 (a few samples of this study predate the infection). Cell type and time point are not known. CDR3s include the opening cysteine and the closing phenylalanine or tryptophan. The order of the fields is J gene, D gene, CDR3 length, clone size, V gene, CDR3 DNA, CDR3 protein. A D gene is named only where the DNA matches it firmly. Some rows mark clone size as missing; the rest say once, few, many or name a class of expanded clone.

TRBJ2-1	TRBD2	15	few	TRBV4-3	TGCGCCAGCAGCCAAGATTACCTAGCGGGGGATGAGCAGTTCTTC	CASSQDYLAGDEQFF
TRBJ1-2	NA	14	NA	TRBV29-1	TGCAGCGTCCGAGACGCGAGTGTTAACTATGGCTACACCTTC	CSVRDASVNYGYTF
TRBJ1-5	NA	15	few	TRBV12-3/TRBV12-4	TGTGCCAGCAAGGAAGGGGTGGGAGGCAATCAGCCCCAGCATTTT	CASKEGVGGNQPQHF
TRBJ2-3	TRBD2	15	many	TRBV9	TGTGCCAGCAGCGTAGAGGCGGGGGACGGTAAAGCGCAGTATTTT	CASSVEAGDGKAQYF
TRBJ2-7	NA	13	few	TRBV27	TGTGCCAGCAGTACACAGGGATACTACGAGCAGTACTTC	CASSTQGYYEQYF
TRBJ1-2	NA	16	NA	TRBV7-2	TGTGCCAGCAGCTCCCTCCTCGGGGGCGAAGGCTATGGCTACACCTTC	CASSSLLGGEGYGYTF
TRBJ1-2	NA	10	few	TRBV27	TGTGCCAGCAGACCCGGTGGCTACACCTTC	CASRPGGYTF
TRBJ2-5	NA	15	large	TRBV6-6	TGTGCCAGCAGACTTAAGTTGACGTCCCAAGAGACCCAGTACTTC	CASRLKLTSQETQYF
TRBJ2-1	NA	9	NA	TRBV7-9	TGTGCCGGGACGAATGAGCAGTTATTC	CAGTNEQLF
TRBJ2-2	NA	15	few	TRBV4-1	TGCGCCAGCAGCCAGCCCAAAGCCTCGGGCGGGGAGCTGTTTTTT	CASSQPKASGGELFF
TRBJ1-1	NA	14	NA	TRBV6-5	TGTGCCAGCAGTTACTCCGGGGTAGGGGCTGAAGCTTTCTTT	CASSYSGVGAEAFF
TRBJ2-5	TRBD2	17	NA	TRBV4-3	TGCGCCAGCAGCCAGGCCTCGTCGCGGGGGGCGGGGGAGACCCAGTACTTC	CASSQASSRGAGETQYF
TRBJ2-2	NA	15	few	TRBV12-3/TRBV12-4	TGTGCCAGCAGTTTATCAACAGTCCGGCCCGGGGAGCTGTTTTTT	CASSLSTVRPGELFF
TRBJ2-1	TRBD2	15	NA	TRBV4-2	TGTGCCAGCAGCCACCGACTAGCGGAGGACAATGAGCAGTTCTTC	CASSHRLAEDNEQFF
TRBJ2-3	NA	14	NA	TRBV19	TGTGCCACCACTGGTAGGGGGGACACAGATACGCAGTATTTT	CATTGRGDTDTQYF
TRBJ2-1	NA	15	NA	TRBV11-3	TGTGCCAGCAGCTTACAGGGGATACCCTACAATGAGCAGTTCTTC	CASSLQGIPYNEQFF
TRBJ2-5	TRBD1	16	many	TRBV4-1	TGCGCCAGCAGCCAAGGAATACAGGGGTGGAGAGAGACCCAGTACTTC	CASSQGIQGWRETQYF
TRBJ1-5	NA	17	NA	TRBV19	TGTGCCAGTCTGACTCGAGGGGATGTGGTGAGTAGTCAGCCCCAGCATTTT	CASLTRGDVVSSQPQHF
TRBJ2-5	TRBD2	15	few	TRBV14	TGTGCCAGCAGCCGGGCTAGCGGGGCCAAAGAGACCCAGTACTTC	CASSRASGAKETQYF
TRBJ2-7	TRBD2	16	few	TRBV13	TGTGCCAGCAGCGGACGAGGACTAGCGGGGGGCTACGAGCAGTACTTC	CASSGRGLAGGYEQYF
TRBJ2-5	TRBD2	15	NA	TRBV5-1	TGCGCCAGCAGCTTGTCCCTAGCGGGGGAAGAGACCCAGTACTTC	CASSLSLAGEETQYF
TRBJ1-6	TRBD1	15	NA	TRBV5-1	TGCGCCAGCAGCGACCCACAGGGGGGTAATTCACCCCTCCACTTT	CASSDPQGGNSPLHF
TRBJ2-1	NA	15	few	TRBV5-1	TGCGCCAGCAGCTTGGGGTTGGGCTCCTACAATGAGCAGTTCTTC	CASSLGLGSYNEQFF
TRBJ1-2	NA	14	few	TRBV9	TGTGCCAGCAGCGGTGGACAGAAACCTTATGGCTACACCTTC	CASSGGQKPYGYTF
TRBJ1-2	TRBD1	18	few	TRBV5-1	TGCGCCAGCAGCGCGTTGTTGGAGGACAGGCCAGAGAACTATGGCTACACCTTC	CASSALLEDRPENYGYTF
TRBJ2-1	TRBD2	16	few	TRBV6-2/TRBV6-3	TGTGCCAGCAGTCCAGCGGGGGGTAGCTCCTACAATGAGCAGTTCTTC	CASSPAGGSSYNEQFF
TRBJ2-3	TRBD1	19	many	TRBV4-3	TGCGCCAGCAGCCAAGACCCCCCACGGACAGGATCTAGCACAGATACGCAGTATTTT	CASSQDPPRTGSSTDTQYF
TRBJ2-7	NA	15	NA	TRBV20-1	TGCAGTGTTCTTAACGAAGGGGACGGAGCCTACGAGCAGTACTTC	CSVLNEGDGAYEQYF
TRBJ2-7	TRBD1	13	NA	TRBV12-3/TRBV12-4	TGTGCCAGCAGCGACAGGGGACGGGACGAGCAGTACTTC	CASSDRGRDEQYF